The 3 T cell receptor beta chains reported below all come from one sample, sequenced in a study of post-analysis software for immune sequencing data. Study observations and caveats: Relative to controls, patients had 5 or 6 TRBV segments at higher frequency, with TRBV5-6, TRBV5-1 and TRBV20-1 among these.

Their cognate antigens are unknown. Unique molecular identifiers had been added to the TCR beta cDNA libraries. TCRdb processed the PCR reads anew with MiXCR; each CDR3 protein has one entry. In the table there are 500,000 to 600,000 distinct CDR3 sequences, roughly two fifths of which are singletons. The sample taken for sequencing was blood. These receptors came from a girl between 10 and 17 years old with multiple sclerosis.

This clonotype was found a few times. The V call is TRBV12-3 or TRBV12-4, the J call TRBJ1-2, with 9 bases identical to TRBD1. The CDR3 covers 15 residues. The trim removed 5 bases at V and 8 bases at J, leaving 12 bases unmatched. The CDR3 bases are TGTGCCAGCAGTGTTAATACCGGGACAGGGAACGGCTACACCTTC. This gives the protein CASSVNTGTGNGYTF.

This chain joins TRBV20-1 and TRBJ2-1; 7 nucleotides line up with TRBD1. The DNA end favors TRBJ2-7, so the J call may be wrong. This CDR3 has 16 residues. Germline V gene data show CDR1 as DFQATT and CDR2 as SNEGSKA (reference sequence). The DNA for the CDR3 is TGCAGTGCTAGAGATCTCGGGGTAGGGGGCTACAATGAGCAGTACTTC. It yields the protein CSARDLGVGGYNEQYF.

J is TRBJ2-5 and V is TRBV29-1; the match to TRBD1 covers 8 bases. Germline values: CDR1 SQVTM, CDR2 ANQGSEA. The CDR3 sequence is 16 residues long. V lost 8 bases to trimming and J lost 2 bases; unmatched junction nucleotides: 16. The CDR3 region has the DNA TGCAGCACTTCACCGGACAGGGCGGGGAGGCAAGAGACCCAGTACTTC. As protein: CSTSPDRAGRQETQYF.